A single sample is the source of the 20 T cell receptor beta chains below, sequenced in a study of CD8+ T cells in alopecia areata. cDNA reverse transcribed from extracted RNA served as the sequencing template. Assay: immunoSEQ multiplex PCR; the TCRdb copy retains only in-frame clones and omits some. The sample shows about 130,000 clones, under 60% of them seen only once. The starting material was CD4+ T cells sorted from blood, obtained at week 0. Receptors originate from a human donor with alopecia areata.

To note about this clone: The sample carries other DNA sequences with the same CDR3. The J gene is TRBJ2-5, the V gene TRBV20-1; D is undetermined. This CDR3 has 11 amino acids. Germline V gene sequence: CDR1 DFQATT, CDR2 SNEGSKA (reference sequence). V was clipped by 3 bases and J by 1 base, with 3 bases between them. The CDR3 loop is CSARPQETQYF. CDR3 bases: TGCAGTGCTAGGCCCCAAGAGACCCAGTACTTC.

This chain links TRBV9 with TRBJ1-3, with D uncertain. V lost 0 bases and J lost 0, with 7 bases in between. The CDR3 is 15 residues long. Germline CDR1 SGDLS, CDR2 YYNGEE. As DNA, the CDR3 is TGTGCCAGCAGCGTAGGCCCAGGCTCTGGAAACACCATATATTTT. Translation gives CASSVGPGSGNTIYF. Looking up the rest from reference TRBV9 and TRBJ1-3 gives the full variable domain: DSGVTQTPKHLITATGQRVTLRCSPRSGDLSVYWYQQSLDQGLQFLIQYYNGEERAKGNILERFSAQQFPDLHSELNLSSLELGDSALYFCASSVGPGSGNTIYFGEGSWLTVV.

The CDR3 is CASSLSRGGLADTQYF. The CDR3 DNA reads as TGTGCCAGCAGCTTGAGTCGGGGGGGCCTAGCAGATACGCAGTATTTT. The chain has TRBV5-6 and TRBJ2-3; the match to TRBD2 covers 8 bases. Trimming at V came to 1 base and at J to 4 bases, leaving 8 bases not matched to a gene. Germline values: CDR1 SGHDT, CDR2 YYEEEE. The CDR3 is 16 residues long.

This clone was seen only a few times. The V call is TRBV7-2, the J call TRBJ1-2; a possible D gene is TRBD1 (6 bases). The length of the CDR3 is 14 residues. The germline gives CDR1 SGHTA, CDR2 FQGNSA. Between the trimmed V and J ends, which lost 1 base and 3 bases, there was a span of 9 bases. This chain's CDR3 is CASSLEGTHYGYTF. The CDR3 DNA reads TGTGCCAGCAGCTTAGAAGGGACACACTATGGCTACACCTTC.

The gene calls are TRBV4-1 and TRBJ1-6, with D hard to call. The CDR3 totals 14 residues. V shed 1 base and J shed 6 bases, with 7 bases lying between them. CDR1 is MGHRA, CDR2 YSYEKL, per germline. CDR3 amino acids: CASSQGSFNSPLHF. CDR3 nucleotide sequence: TGCGCCAGCAGCCAAGGCAGTTTTAATTCACCCCTCCACTTT.

The chain is built from TRBV29-1 and TRBJ1-1; D may be TRBD1 (5 bases). This CDR3 is 12 amino acids long. V shed 2 bases and J shed 3 bases, with 7 bases lying between them. Per the germline V gene, CDR1 is SQVTM and CDR2 is ANQGSEA. CDR3 nucleotide sequence: TGCAGCGTTGAACGAGGGGACACTGAAGCTTTCTTT. Translating it yields CSVERGDTEAFF.

This chain links TRBV9 with TRBJ2-7; D might be TRBD1 (6 bases). CDR3 length: 14 residues. Trimming pared 0 bases from V and 6 bases from J, leaving 13 bases between. CDR1 and CDR2 (germline): SGDLS, YYNGEE. CDR3 in DNA: TGTGCCAGCAGCGTAGATCAGGGGACGGGCGAGCAGTACTTC. Amino acid sequence: CASSVDQGTGEQYF. Combining the CDR3 with reference TRBV9 and TRBJ2-7 gives the whole variable domain DSGVTQTPKHLITATGQRVTLRCSPRSGDLSVYWYQQSLDQGLQFLIQYYNGEERAKGNILERFSAQQFPDLHSELNLSSLELGDSALYFCASSVDQGTGEQYFGPGTRLTVT.

This chain links TRBV30 with TRBJ1-4; TRBD1 is a possible D gene (5 bases). Trimming shortened V by 0 bases and J by 8 bases, and 16 bases separated the two germline ends. The CDR3 spans 15 residues. The germline V gene encodes CDR1 GTSNPN and CDR2 SVGIG (reference sequence). This CDR3 reads CAWSVWGKRFEKLFF. CDR3 DNA: TGTGCCTGGAGTGTATGGGGGAAACGGTTCGAAAAACTGTTTTTT.

This chain links TRBV10-3 with TRBJ1-5; D possibly corresponds to TRBD1 (5 bases). This CDR3 has 13 residues. V lost 6 bases and J lost 3, with 9 bases in between. The V gene's germline CDR1 is ENHRY and CDR2 SYGVKD. The CDR3 reads CAISTGSNQPQHF. The DNA for the CDR3 is TGTGCCATCAGCACAGGTTCCAATCAGCCCCAGCATTTT.

Worth noting for this clone: A much larger clone differs from this one at a single base, so this may be a read error. This chain connects TRBV11-2 to TRBJ2-7; the D is unclear. The V and J ends lost 4 bases and 0 bases respectively, with 1 base between them. Germline V gene data show CDR1 as SGHAT and CDR2 as FQNNGV. This CDR3 comprises 11 residues. The CDR3 loop is CASSSSYEQYF. DNA for the CDR3: TGTGCCAGCAGCTCCTCCTACGAGCAGTACTTC.

The V gene is TRBV9, the J gene TRBJ2-3; TRBD2 might be the D (6 bases). Germline V gene lookup returns CDR1 SGDLS and CDR2 YYNGEE. This CDR3 has 13 residues. With 2 bases removed from V and 6 bases from J, the gap between germline ends came to 10 bases. DNA for the CDR3: TGTGCCAGCAGCGTGACTAGTCTGGATACGCAGTATTTT. Its protein product is CASSVTSLDTQYF.

This clone was seen more than once but under ten times. This sample also contains other DNA sequences that code for the same CDR3. The rearrangement links TRBV30 to TRBJ2-7, with unresolved D. Germline CDR1 GTSNPN, CDR2 SVGIG (reference sequence). The CDR3 extends over 12 amino acids. V lost 0 bases and J 4 bases, leaving 7 bases between the germline ends. The CDR3 loop reads CAWSVQGYEQYF. CDR3 nucleotide sequence: TGTGCCTGGAGTGTACAAGGGTACGAGCAGTACTTC.

Concerning this clone: The sample holds other DNA sequences that translate to the same CDR3. The chain recombines TRBV7-9 with TRBJ2-5; no clear D gene. The germline V gene has CDR1 SEHNR and CDR2 FQNEAQ (reference sequence). There are 13 residues in the CDR3. V dropped 5 bases and J dropped 2 bases, with 9 bases sitting between them. The CDR3, as DNA: TGTGCCAGCAGCCCCCGGGCTCAAGAGACCCAGTACTTC. Translating gives CASSPRAQETQYF.

In this sample, this clone turned up a few times. The CDR3 DNA follows: TGCAGCGTTCTTGGACAGGGTGATCAGCCCCAGCATTTT. Translated: CSVLGQGDQPQHF. The chain uses TRBV29-1 and TRBJ1-5; 8 nucleotides align to TRBD1. J was trimmed by 5 bases and V by 5 bases; bases with no gene match: 5. Germline V gene sequence: CDR1 SQVTM, CDR2 ANQGSEA. The CDR3 covers 13 residues. Together with reference TRBV29-1 and TRBJ1-5, the CDR3 gives the full variable domain: SAVISQKPSRDICQRGTSLTIQCQVDSQVTMMFWYRQQPGQSLTLIATANQGSEATYESGFVIDKFPISRPNLTFSTLTVSNMSPEDSSIYLCSVLGQGDQPQHFGDGTRLSIL.

The chain carries TRBV30 and TRBJ1-6; D is unclear. This CDR3 has 17 amino acids. V gave up 0 bases and J gave up 0 bases, with 12 bases separating them. Per germline, CDR1 GTSNPN and CDR2 SVGIG (reference sequence). The CDR3 protein is CAWSVGRSSSYNSPLHF. In DNA, the CDR3 is TGTGCCTGGAGTGTGGGCAGATCGAGCTCCTATAATTCACCCCTCCACTTT.

The DNA of the CDR3 is TGTGCCATCATGGGGGGCGGACGAGCGGAGACCCAGTACTTC. Amino acids: CAIMGGGRAETQYF. This chain connects TRBV10-3 to TRBJ2-5; D is possibly TRBD1 or TRBD2 (6 bases each). Germline CDR1 reads ENHRY; CDR2 reads SYGVKD. CDR3 size: 14 residues. Trimming pared 7 bases from V and 5 bases from J, leaving 17 bases between.

This chain connects TRBV25-1 to TRBJ2-7; no firm D call. Trimming removed 5 bases at V and 6 bases at J, with 8 bases between. Germline V gene sequence: CDR1 MGHDK, CDR2 SYGVNS. The CDR3 sequence is 11 residues long. The CDR3 loop reads CASSHGREQYF. In DNA form, the CDR3 reads TGTGCCAGCAGTCACGGTCGCGAGCAGTACTTC.

This chain connects TRBV30 to TRBJ1-6, with D maybe TRBD1 (6 bases). V was cut by 0 bases and J by 9 bases, with 12 bases left in between. Germline V CDR1 and CDR2: GTSNPN, SVGIG (reference sequence). This CDR3 is built from 14 residues. The CDR3 DNA sequence: TGTGCCTGGAGTGTAACGACAGGAGGTTCACCCCTCCACTTT. Translated, it gives CAWSVTTGGSPLHF.

The V call is TRBV7-9, the J call TRBJ1-6; D is unresolved. V was shortened by 1 base and J by 0 bases, with 4 bases between the two germline ends. This CDR3 is built from 15 residues. Germline V lookup: CDR1 SEHNR, CDR2 FQNEAQ (reference sequence). CDR3 protein: CASSLGSSYNSPLHF. The CDR3 DNA follows: TGTGCCAGCAGCTTAGGCAGCTCCTATAATTCACCCCTCCACTTT.

V gene TRBV29-1 combines with J gene TRBJ2-6; D not certain. The V gene's germline CDR1 is SQVTM and CDR2 ANQGSEA. The germline V and J ends were trimmed by 3 bases and 1 base, with 7 bases remaining between them. The length of the CDR3 is 14 residues. The CDR3 loop is CSVDGQSGANVLTF. CDR3 coding DNA: TGCAGCGTTGACGGGCAGTCTGGGGCCAACGTCCTGACTTTC.